This TCR beta chain was obtained from a study of T-cell memory formation after mild COVID-19 (dated by TCRdb to the early 2020s). Notes on the research overall: Most TCR sequence clusters were specific to one of the two donors. The cohort was made up of two young adult volunteers, one female and one male, who were previously healthy. In two donors, T-cell clones that expanded and contracted after mild COVID-19 were followed by sequencing TCRalpha and TCRbeta repertoires longitudinally.

CDR1 MNHEY and CDR2 SVGAGI were looked up in the germline V gene. Inclusive of the bounding cysteine and phenylalanine, the CDR3 is 17 residues long. Just CDR3 DNA is preserved here, 51 bases in frame from base 1. Ends trimmed: V by 2 bases, J by 0 bases; bases unmatched to a gene: 6. TCRdb names Illumina NovaSeq 6000 as the instrument used. TCRalpha and TCRbeta cDNA libraries were built by 5'RACE with constant-segment primers, adding sample barcodes and unique molecular identifiers. RNA was extracted from every sample with Trizol reagent. Library amplification was performed in two PCR steps, and a second sample barcode and Illumina TruSeq adapters were introduced in the second step. The libraries were sequenced on an Illumina NovaSeq using 2 x 150 bp paired-end reads. Per the original workflow: Demultiplexing of reads and collapsing into UMI-guided consensus sequences were performed with migec v1.2.7. Using mixcr v2.1.11, the UMI consensuses were aligned to TRA and TRB V and J templates and assembled into clonotypes. A clonotype was counted as expanded or contracted only when both edgeR and NoisET called the clonotype significant, with the noise models trained on biological replicates. For edgeR calls, the thresholds were a false discovery rate-adjusted p below 0.01 and a log2 fold-change of 1. As an exploratory analysis of dynamics, PCA with hierarchical clustering was applied to max-normalized trajectories of the 1000 most abundant clonotypes. Separately sequenced CD4+ and CD8+ repertoires were used to assign a CD4 or CD8 phenotype to each responding clone. TCRdb trimmed public reads at Q25 via fastp, called clones via MiXCR and kept in-frame beta chains. Each CDR3 protein gets just one entry, which takes the most common genes and DNA from the rows behind it. TCRdb assigned the V and J calls; the authors' analysis was not used. This sample gives a few hundred thousand distinct CDR3 sequences in total; roughly 9.4% of them show up just once. The ten largest clones capture 22% of the sample.

The research as a whole found: The study included only a couple of mild cases, and larger cohorts that include severe cases with pre-infection samples were judged to be necessary. SARS-CoV-2 specificity of the second-wave clones peaking on day 37 was not confirmed. Some responding clones were detected in pre-infection memory, which suggested that pre-existing cross-reactive memory T cells had joined the SARS-CoV-2 response. From day 15 to 85, contracting clones showed balanced CD4/CD8 phenotypes, whereas a second wave of clones that expanded from day 15 to 37 leaned towards CD4+. Contracting CD4+ clones were located mainly in the CM and EM memory subsets, whereas CD8+ clones were found to be enriched in EMRA.

PBMCs were isolated by Ficoll-Paque density gradient centrifugation. Comment on this clonotype: Its antigen target is currently unknown. Per-nucleotide qualities are absent, and no much larger clonotype sits a single base away.

The TCR was taken from a man between 18 and 29 years old who had mild COVID-19 (a few samples of this study predate the infection). The sample titles of this study are shuffled in the database, so cell type and time point are left out; the donor was told from shared clones. The sample taken for sequencing was PBMCs or a T cell subset sorted from them (not recorded which). The chain joins TRBV6-5 to TRBJ2-2, and 7 bases in between align with TRBD2. This receptor carries the CDR3 CASSYPPSGPNTGELFF. In nucleotide form, the sequence is TGTGCCAGCAGTTACCCACCTAGCGGACCGAACACCGGGGAGCTGTTTTTT.